The clone carrying this T cell receptor beta chain came up many times. Its target is unknown. The time point is: newly diagnosed GD, antithyroid drugs for less than 3 months. RNA isolated from PBMCs was used to make the TCR library. The diagnosis of Graves' disease used American Thyroid Association guidelines. Arm-PCR of CDR3 regions and iRepertoire HTBI primers were the basis on which TCR beta libraries were built. TCRdb reprocessed the multiplex PCR reads with MiXCR, giving one entry per CDR3 protein. The sample consists of 350,000 to 400,000 distinct CDR3 sequences, 15% to 19% of them appearing once. The data are from a study of regulatory T cells in long-lasting Graves disease. After removal of 3 bases from V and 4 bases from J, the junction contained 7 bases not matched to a gene. This CDR3 has 15 amino acids. Study outcomes and limitations: TRBV28 was favored in persistent disease, as were TRBJ1-2 and TRBJ2-5.

The source is a female donor with Graves disease. The J gene is TRBJ2-3, the V gene TRBV12-3 or TRBV12-4, with 7 bases lining up with TRBD2. This sample comprised peripheral blood mononuclear cells (PBMCs), obtained at new diagnosis, from a patient treated with antithyroid drugs. The CDR3: CASSFMAGAPDTQYF. The CDR3 region has the DNA TGTGCCAGCAGTTTTATGGCGGGAGCCCCAGATACGCAGTATTTT.